The rows below give T cell receptor beta chains drawn from one sample of a study of T cell responses to AZD1222 COVID-19 vaccine. The data were produced by immunoSEQ multiplex PCR, yet TCRdb's version contains in-frame clones alone and is incomplete. The table includes about 120,000 clones, around nine tenths detected once. This material consisted of peripheral blood, taken 28 days after the second AZD1222 dose. Receptors were obtained from an adult who received the AZD1222 COVID-19 vaccine. Both conserved end residues are part of each CDR3. A D gene is named only where the DNA matches it firmly. The size entry is marked missing in some rows and otherwise reads once, few, many or a size class.

v_gene,abundance,d_gene,j_gene,len,CDR3nt,CDR3aa
TRBV28,.,.,TRBJ2-7,15,TGTGCCAGCACCCCTACATGGGTTTCGGGCCGCGAGCAGTACTTC,CASTPTWVSGREQYF
TRBV27,once,.,TRBJ2-7,11,TGTGCCAGCAGTTCAAACTACGAGCAGTACTTC,CASSSNYEQYF
TRBV2,.,.,TRBJ2-7,14,TGTGCCAGCAGTCGTTCGGAGGTAGCCTACGAGCAGTACTTC,CASSRSEVAYEQYF
TRBV18,.,TRBD2,TRBJ2-7,16,TGTGCCAGCTCACCACGTCTAATAGCGGGAGCGTCCGAGCAGTACTTC,CASSPRLIAGASEQYF
TRBV5-5,.,.,TRBJ2-5,15,TGTGCCAGCAGCTTAGACGGAGGCGGTCGAGAGACCCAGTACTTC,CASSLDGGGRETQYF
TRBV4-1,.,.,TRBJ1-2,14,TGCGCCAGCAGCCGCACCGGGACGAACTATGGCTACACCTTC,CASSRTGTNYGYTF
TRBV9,.,TRBD1,TRBJ2-3,16,TGTGCCAGCAGCGTAAGTCGACAGGGAGTACAAGATACGCAGTATTTT,CASSVSRQGVQDTQYF
TRBV6-5,once,.,TRBJ2-5,13,TGTGCCAGCAGCCTAGGGCCTCGGGAGACCCAGTACTTC,CASSLGPRETQYF
TRBV27,.,TRBD2,TRBJ2-7,14,TGTGCCAGCAGCTCGGCTAGCGGGAGGATGGGGCAGTACTTC,CASSSASGRMGQYF
TRBV7-8,.,.,TRBJ2-1,15,TGTGCCAGCAGCTTACGGGACTCCCGCACAAGTGAGCAGTTCTTC,CASSLRDSRTSEQFF